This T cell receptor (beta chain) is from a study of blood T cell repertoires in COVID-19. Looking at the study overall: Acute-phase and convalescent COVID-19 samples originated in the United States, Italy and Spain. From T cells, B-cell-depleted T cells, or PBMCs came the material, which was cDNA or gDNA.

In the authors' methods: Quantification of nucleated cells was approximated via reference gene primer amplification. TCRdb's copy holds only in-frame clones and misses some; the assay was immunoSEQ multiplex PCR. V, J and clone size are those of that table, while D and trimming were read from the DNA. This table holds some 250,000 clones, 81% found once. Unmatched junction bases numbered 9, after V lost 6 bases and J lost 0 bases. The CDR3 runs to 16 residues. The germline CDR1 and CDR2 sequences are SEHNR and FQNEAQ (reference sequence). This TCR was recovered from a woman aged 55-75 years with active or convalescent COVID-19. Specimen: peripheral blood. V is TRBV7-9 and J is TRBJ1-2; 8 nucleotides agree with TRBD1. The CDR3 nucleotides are TGTGCCAGCAGTTCTTACCGGACAGGGCCTAACTATGGCTACACCTTC. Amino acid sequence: CASSSYRTGPNYGYTF.